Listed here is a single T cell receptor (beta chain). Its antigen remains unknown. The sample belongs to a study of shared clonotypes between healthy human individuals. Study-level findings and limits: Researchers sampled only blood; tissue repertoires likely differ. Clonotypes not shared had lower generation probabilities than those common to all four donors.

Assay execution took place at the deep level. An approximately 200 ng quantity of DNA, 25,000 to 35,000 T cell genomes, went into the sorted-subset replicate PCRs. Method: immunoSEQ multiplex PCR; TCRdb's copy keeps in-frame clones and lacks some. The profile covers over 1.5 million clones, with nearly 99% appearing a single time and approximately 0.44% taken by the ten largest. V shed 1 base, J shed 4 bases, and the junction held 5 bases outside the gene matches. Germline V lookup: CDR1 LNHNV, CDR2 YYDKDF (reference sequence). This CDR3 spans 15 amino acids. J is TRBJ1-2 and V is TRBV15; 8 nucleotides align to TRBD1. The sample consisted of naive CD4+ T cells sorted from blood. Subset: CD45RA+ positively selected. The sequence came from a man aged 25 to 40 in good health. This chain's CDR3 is CATSRARTGSYGYTF. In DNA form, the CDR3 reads TGTGCCACCAGCAGAGCCCGGACAGGGTCCTATGGCTACACCTTC.